Detailed here is one TCR gamma chain. Its antigen is as yet unknown. Per the germline V gene, CDR1 is VINAFY and CDR2 is YDVSNSKD. Trimming at V came to 0 bases and at J to 8 bases, leaving 4 bases not matched to a gene. CDR3 length equals 12 residues. The template was reverse-transcribed extracted RNA. The CDR3 regions were amplified by multiplex PCR from V-gene primers to a constant-region primer. TCRdb reran clone calling via CATT on the multiplex PCR reads. The repertoire holds approximately 20,000 gamma-chain clones, with 12% to 15% as singletons. The source of the sample is a study of Vδ1+ human thymocytes. The study, taken as a whole, reports: Thymic TRG and TRD repertoires appeared highly polyclonal, with Gaussian CDR3 length distributions. Bulk repertoire data may be misinterpreted because of unexpected Vdelta2 sequences.

The TCR comes from a child in the first two years of life who had congenital heart surgery. What was sequenced was Vdelta1+ gamma-delta thymocytes from the thymus. As to subset: FACS-sorted CD3+ TCRalphabeta- TCRVdelta1+ TCRVdelta2- thymocytes. The V gene is TRGV5, the J gene TRGJ1 or TRGJ2. The CDR3 coding sequence is TGTGCCACCTGGGACAGGGTAGATAAGAAACTCTTT. Translated: CATWDRVDKKLF.